This passage covers 17 T cell receptor beta chains from one sample sequenced in a study of cytomegalovirus exposure and HLA in healthy donors. In the PCR, 60 Vbeta and 13 Jbeta primers were used. Using immunoSEQ multiplex PCR, the repertoire was profiled, and TCRdb retains in-frame clones only, with some absent. The data contain under 55,000 clones, about 78% of them seen just once; the ten biggest clones take up 3.4%. Specimen: PBMCs. Every receptor here comes from a woman in her twenties or thirties in good health and CMV-seronegative.

The V and J genes are TRBV27 and TRBJ1-1, with D hard to call. The CDR3 has 14 residues. CDR1 and CDR2 from the germline V gene are MNHEY and SMNVEV (reference sequence). Trimming shortened V by 7 bases and J by 1 base, and 13 bases separated the two germline ends. CDR3 sequence reads: CASKAPGRNTEAFF. The CDR3 DNA is TGTGCCAGCAAGGCGCCAGGCCGGAACACTGAAGCTTTCTTT.

This clone occurred once. The chain employs TRBV5-4 and TRBJ2-2, with 7 nucleotides matching TRBD1. V was clipped by 1 base and J by 7 bases; unmatched bases: 13. CDR3 size: 17 residues. Germline lookup yields CDR1 SGHNT and CDR2 YYREEE (reference sequence). In nucleotides, the CDR3 is TGTGCCAGCAGCTTGATTGTGGGGACAGATTTCATCGGGGAGCTGTTTTTT. Translating it yields CASSLIVGTDFIGELFF. Looking up the rest from reference TRBV5-4 and TRBJ2-2 gives the full variable domain: ETGVTQSPTHLIKTRGQQVTLRCSSQSGHNTVSWYQQALGQGPQFIFQYYREEENGRGNFPPRFSGLQFPNYSSELNVNALELDDSALYLCASSLIVGTDFIGELFFGEGSRLTVL.

The gene calls are TRBV19 and TRBJ1-2, with D perhaps matching TRBD1 (6 bases). Trimming removed 5 bases from V and 5 bases from J, with 12 bases in between. Germline values: CDR1 LNHDA, CDR2 SQIVND (reference sequence). The CDR3 is 13 residues long. This chain's CDR3 is CASSDTGTYGYTF. The CDR3, as DNA: TGTGCCAGTAGTGACACAGGGACGTATGGCTACACCTTC. Looking up the rest from reference TRBV19 and TRBJ1-2 gives the full variable domain: DGGITQSPKYLFRKEGQNVTLSCEQNLNHDAMYWYRQDPGQGLRLIYYSQIVNDFQKGDIAEGYSVSREKKESFPLTVTSAQKNPTAFYLCASSDTGTYGYTFGSGTRLTVV.

This chain connects TRBV2 to TRBJ2-5, with D maybe TRBD1 (6 bases). CDR1 and CDR2 from the germline V gene are SNHLY and FYNNEI. The V and J ends lost 2 bases and 0 bases respectively, with 7 bases between them. CDR3 size: 14 residues. CDR3 protein: CASSEQGYQETQYF. The CDR3 bases are TGTGCCAGCAGTGAACAGGGGTACCAAGAGACCCAGTACTTC. The full variable domain, rest sourced from reference TRBV2 and TRBJ2-5, is EPEVTQTPSHQVTQMGQEVILRCVPISNHLYFYWYRQILGQKVEFLVSFYNNEISEKSEIFDDQFSVERPDGSNFTLKIRSTKLEDSAMYFCASSEQGYQETQYFGPGTRLLVL.

This sequence joins TRBV7-9 and TRBJ2-7; 9 bases map to TRBD1. V lost 5 bases to trimming and J lost 1 base; unmatched junction nucleotides: 6. The CDR3 covers 15 residues. Germline V gene lookup returns CDR1 SEHNR and CDR2 FQNEAQ (reference sequence). CDR3 bases: TGTGCCAGCAGCCCCTCAGGACAGGGGTCCTACGAGCAGTACTTC. Encoded protein: CASSPSGQGSYEQYF.

This clone was observed a single time. The rearrangement uses TRBV7-2 and TRBJ2-1; the match to TRBD2 covers 12 bases. This CDR3 region has 17 residues. V dropped 5 bases and J dropped 2; count of bases not matched to a gene: 7. In germline, CDR1 is SGHTA, CDR2 FQGNSA. CDR3 amino acids: CASSRLASGGAYNEQFF. CDR3 nucleotide sequence: TGTGCCAGCAGCCGCCTTGCTAGCGGGGGGGCCTACAATGAGCAGTTCTTC.

The chain links TRBV29-1 to TRBJ1-1; perhaps TRBD1 as D (5 bases). V dropped 2 bases and J dropped 0 bases, with 7 bases sitting between them. This CDR3 has 13 residues. Germline-derived CDR1 and CDR2 are SQVTM and ANQGSEA. CDR3 loop: CSVEKGVNTEAFF. The CDR3 DNA follows: TGCAGCGTTGAAAAAGGGGTGAACACTGAAGCTTTCTTT.

The chain combines TRBV6-6 with TRBJ1-5; the D gene is possibly TRBD1 (6 bases). V was clipped by 2 bases and J by 6 bases, with 11 bases between them. Germline lookup yields CDR1 MNHNY and CDR2 SVGAGI (reference sequence). The CDR3 loop spans 14 amino acids. This chain's CDR3 is CASSYHRESQPQHF. CDR3 coding DNA: TGTGCCAGCAGTTACCACAGGGAGAGTCAGCCCCAGCATTTT.

V gene TRBV7-6 combines with J gene TRBJ2-7; possible D gene TRBD2, 7 bases. The CDR3 sequence is 16 residues long. Trimming left V 1 base short and J 1 base short, with 14 bases between. Germline-derived CDR1 and CDR2 are SGHVS and FNYEAQ. The chain's CDR3 is CASSLGQGGGSYEQYF. The DNA for the CDR3 is TGTGCCAGCAGCTTAGGGCAGGGAGGGGGGTCCTACGAGCAGTACTTC. Full variable domain (missing parts from reference TRBV7-6 and TRBJ2-7): GAGVSQSPRYKVTKRGQDVALRCDPISGHVSLYWYRQALGQGPEFLTYFNYEAQQDKSGLPNDRFSAERPEGSISTLTIQRTEQRDSAMYRCASSLGQGGGSYEQYFGPGTRLTVT.

This sequence joins TRBV18 and TRBJ1-5, with TRBD1 matching 7 bases. Germline CDR1 is KGHSH and CDR2 is LQKENI. The CDR3 has 16 amino acids. V shed 3 bases and J 3 bases; nucleotides not matched to a gene: 8. CDR3 DNA sequence: TGTGCCAGCTCACCGCAAAGGGACAGATACAATCAGCCCCAGCATTTT. Translation: CASSPQRDRYNQPQHF.

This clone was detected only a few times. An end of the junction does not agree with germline; a read error may underlie this. The J gene is TRBJ2-7, the V gene TRBV7-2; perhaps TRBD2 as D (6 bases). This CDR3 is built from 13 residues. Germline assignment: CDR1 SGHTA and CDR2 FQGNSA. CDR3 sequence: CASSPNRLEQKQF. The DNA of the CDR3 is TGTGCCAGCAGCCCCAACCGACTAGAGCAAAAGCAATTC.

V gene TRBV28 combines with J gene TRBJ2-1; D gene unclear. Germline assignment: CDR1 MDHEN and CDR2 SYDVKM. CDR3 length: 13 residues. Trimming pared 6 bases from V and 4 bases from J, leaving 10 bases between. The CDR3 DNA sequence: TGTGCCAGCAGATCCCCCGGGTACAATGAGCAGTTCTTC. Translating gives CASRSPGYNEQFF.

V and J are TRBV2 and TRBJ1-1, with unresolved D. Germline CDR1 and CDR2: SNHLY and FYNNEI. V was trimmed by 7 bases and J by 2 bases, leaving 11 bases between them. CDR3 length equals 13 residues. This chain's CDR3 is CASIKPVNTEAFF. Written as DNA, the CDR3 is TGTGCCAGCATCAAACCGGTTAACACTGAAGCTTTCTTT. The variable domain in full, completed from reference TRBV2 and TRBJ1-1, reads EPEVTQTPSHQVTQMGQEVILRCVPISNHLYFYWYRQILGQKVEFLVSFYNNEISEKSEIFDDQFSVERPDGSNFTLKIRSTKLEDSAMYFCASIKPVNTEAFFGQGTRLTVV.

The chain is built from TRBV30 and TRBJ1-1; possibly TRBD1 for D (5 bases). Looked up from germline, CDR1 is GTSNPN and CDR2 is SVGIG (reference sequence). The CDR3 runs to 14 residues. V was cut by 1 base and J by 6 bases, with 15 bases left in between. For the CDR3, the DNA is TGTGCCTGGAGTGACGGATACACGGGGGCTGAAGCTTTCTTT. It translates to CAWSDGYTGAEAFF.

The rearrangement joins TRBV4-1 to TRBJ1-4; D may be TRBD1 (6 bases). V was trimmed by 1 base and J by 6 bases, leaving 18 bases between them. CDR1 is MGHRA and CDR2 is YSYEKL in the germline V gene. CDR3 length: 17 residues. The CDR3, as DNA: TGCGCCAGCAGCCAAGGGATACAGGGTAGGGTGGATGAAAAACTGTTTTTT. It specifies CASSQGIQGRVDEKLFF.

The V and J genes are TRBV25-1 and TRBJ1-1; D uncertain. CDR1 and CDR2 (germline): MGHDK, SYGVNS. V shed 6 bases and J shed 2 bases, with 7 bases lying between them. CDR3 length equals 12 residues. CDR3 amino acids: CASRQVNTEAFF. The CDR3 nucleotides are TGTGCCAGCAGACAAGTTAACACTGAAGCTTTCTTT.

This clone turned up a few times. The CDR3 sequence: CAVAWGLSYEQYF. CDR3 DNA: TGCGCCGTGGCTTGGGGACTTTCCTACGAGCAGTACTTC. V gene TRBV10-2 combines with J gene TRBJ2-7; possible D gene TRBD2, 6 bases. This CDR3 is built from 13 residues. Germline V lookup: CDR1 WSHSY, CDR2 SAAADI. Trimming left V 11 bases short and J 1 base short, with 15 bases between.